This entry concerns a single T cell receptor (beta chain). Its matching antigen is unknown. All of the isolated RNA was reverse transcribed, so expressed TCRB transcripts were sequenced. Profiling relied on immunoSEQ multiplex PCR, and the TCRdb table lists in-frame clones only, not all of them. Of about 160,000 clones in the sample, roughly 60% were seen once. This specimen belongs to a study of beta chain features in type 1 diabetes. Study-wide points: Fewer insertions but more deletions were seen at VDJ junctions in type 1 diabetes patients. In all four CD4+ subsets, TCRB CDR3 length was significantly, moderately reduced in type 1 diabetes.

V was clipped by 3 bases and J by 4 bases; unmatched bases: 9. The germline V gene has CDR1 LGHNT and CDR2 FRNRAP. CDR3 length equals 16 residues. The gene calls are TRBV12-5 and TRBJ2-1; 7 bases fit TRBD1. Sequenced input: naive CD4+ T cells from blood. This TCR came from a young man with type 1 diabetes. The CDR3 coding sequence is TGTGCTAGTGGTTTCATTCGGGACAGAGGATACAATGAGCAGTTCTTC. Translating it yields CASGFIRDRGYNEQFF.